A selection of T cell receptor beta chains follows, all from one sample in a study of quantifying T cell responses using KT2 cells. TCRdb itself ran the UMI-ligation and nested PCR reads through MiXCR, one entry per CDR3 protein. The repertoire includes tens of thousands of distinct CDR3 sequences, roughly 12% of them detected once, and about 9% sits in the top ten. Sequencing was done on a sample of PBMCs spiked with cells of the T cell clone KT2. Receptor source: a human donor. Both conserved end residues are part of each CDR3. A D gene is named only where the DNA matches it firmly. A clone size is listed for some rows: how often the clone was seen (once, few, many), or a class if it is expanded.

clone size,J gene,D gene,V gene,CDR3 DNA,CDR3 protein
-,TRBJ1-1,-,TRBV12-3/TRBV12-4,TGTGCCAGCATGAAAGGGAACACTGAAGCTTTCTTT,CASMKGNTEAFF
many,TRBJ2-1,TRBD2,TRBV20-1,TGCAGTGCTGCTCTAGCGGGAGTTTCCTACAATGAGCAGTTCTTC,CSAALAGVSYNEQFF
-,TRBJ1-3,-,TRBV6-5,TGTGCCAGCAGAAACCGGGCGAGCTCTGGAAACACCATATATTTT,CASRNRASSGNTIYF
few,TRBJ2-5,-,TRBV2,TGTGCCAGCAGTCTCAAGACCGGGCAGAGGGAGACCCAGTACTTC,CASSLKTGQRETQYF
few,TRBJ2-1,TRBD1,TRBV29-1,TGCAGCGTTGAAGCCGCAGGGGGAGTTGGTTCCCACAATGAGCAGTTCTTC,CSVEAAGGVGSHNEQFF
many,TRBJ1-4,-,TRBV12-3/TRBV12-4,TGTGCCAGCAGTTTAGCGACTAATGAAAAACTGTTTTTT,CASSLATNEKLFF
few,TRBJ1-1,-,TRBV27,TGTGCCAGCAGGGGCAGAACTCTAGGCACTGAAGCTTTCTTT,CASRGRTLGTEAFF
-,TRBJ2-5,TRBD2,TRBV7-2,TGTGCCAGCAGCCTCGGACTAGCGTTTCAAGAGACCCAGTACTTC,CASSLGLAFQETQYF
once,TRBJ1-1,-,TRBV9,TGTGCCAGCAGCGTAGAGCCGAACACTGAAGCTTTCTTT,CASSVEPNTEAFF
many,TRBJ2-4,TRBD2,TRBV12-3/TRBV12-4,TGTGCCAGCAGTCCGGGACTAGCGGGAGTAGCCGTAGCCAAAAACATTCAGTACTTC,CASSPGLAGVAVAKNIQYF
many,TRBJ2-7,-,TRBV14,TGTGCCAGCAGCCAAGAAACAAGTTTCGGGTGGCAGTACTTC,CASSQETSFGWQYF
-,TRBJ2-5,TRBD1,TRBV20-1,TGCAGTGCTAGAGATCGGCGACAGGGGGCACAGACCCAGTACTTC,CSARDRRQGAQTQYF
few,TRBJ1-1,-,TRBV6-5,TGTGCCAGCAGTTCCCAAGAAGCGAACACTGAAGCTTTCTTT,CASSSQEANTEAFF
-,TRBJ2-3,TRBD2,TRBV4-1,TGCGCCAGCAGCCAGAGTAGCGGGGGGCCCGGAACGCAGTATTTT,CASSQSSGGPGTQYF
few,TRBJ1-1,-,TRBV12-3/TRBV12-4,TGTGCCAGCAGTTTCGGGCGGACGAACACTGAAGCTTTCTTT,CASSFGRTNTEAFF
-,TRBJ2-3,-,TRBV6-2/TRBV6-3,TGTGCCAGCAGTTATCGAGGGCTCCCGGTCGCAGATACGCAGTATTTT,CASSYRGLPVADTQYF
many,TRBJ2-3,TRBD2,TRBV29-1,TGCAGCGCCCAGAAGACTAGCGAAACAGATACGCAGTATTTT,CSAQKTSETDTQYF
-,TRBJ2-3,-,TRBV7-2,TGTGCCAGCAGCTTAGTCCCGCGGGCTAGCACAGATACGCAGTATTTT,CASSLVPRASTDTQYF
-,TRBJ1-5,-,TRBV6-5,TGTGCCAGCAGTTCGGGGAGCAATCAGCCCCAGCATTTT,CASSSGSNQPQHF
few,TRBJ2-7,-,TRBV7-6,TGTGCCAGCAGCTTAGCCCACTGGCAGTACTTC,CASSLAHWQYF
-,TRBJ1-2,TRBD1,TRBV6-5,TGTGCCAGCAGTCGGGACAGGGGGCATGGCTACACCTTC,CASSRDRGHGYTF
few,TRBJ2-5,-,TRBV20-1,TGCAGTGTCAGGGAAGAGACCCAGTACTTC,CSVREETQYF
-,TRBJ2-2,TRBD2,TRBV2,TGTGCCAGCAGAGGGACTAGCGGGAAGGTGAACACCGGGGAGCTGTTTTTT,CASRGTSGKVNTGELFF
few,TRBJ1-4,-,TRBV6-1,TGTGCCAGCAGTCCCTTAGGGGGGACTAATGAAAAACTGTTTTTT,CASSPLGGTNEKLFF
-,TRBJ1-5,TRBD1,TRBV15,TGTGCCACCAGTCGAGGACAGGGGGCTCGGCAGCCCCAGCATTTT,CATSRGQGARQPQHF
-,TRBJ2-3,TRBD2,TRBV3-1,TGTGCCAGCAGCAGGACTAGCGGGAGAAGCACAGATACGCAGTATTTT,CASSRTSGRSTDTQYF